The 19 T cell receptor beta chains below come from one sample, sequenced in a study of blood T cell repertoires in COVID-19. Sequenced by immunoSEQ multiplex PCR; TCRdb stores in-frame clones only, minus some. The sample consists of 400,000 or so clones, approximately 92% of them appearing once. The sequenced material came from PBMCs or T cells enriched from blood (not recorded which). The receptor source for this set is a man aged 30-40 years who had recovered from COVID-19.

This chain connects TRBV7-9 to TRBJ1-2; 7 bases line up with TRBD1. The germline CDR1 and CDR2 sequences are SEHNR and FQNEAQ (reference sequence). Trimming cost V 4 bases and J 5 bases; bases outside gene matches: 4. The CDR3 is made up of 13 amino acids. In nucleotides, the CDR3 is TGTGCCAGCAGCTCGGGACAGACTTATGGCTACACCTTC. Protein sequence: CASSSGQTYGYTF.

The J gene is TRBJ2-4, the V gene TRBV4-1; 9 bases match TRBD2. With 0 bases clipped from V and 4 bases from J, the junction kept 13 bases outside the gene matches. The CDR3 has 19 amino acids. CDR1 and CDR2 from the germline V gene are MGHRA and YSYEKL. The CDR3 coding sequence is TGCGCCAGCAGCCAAGAAGCCCGATCCGTAGCGGGAGTGAAAAACATTCAGTACTTC. Translating gives CASSQEARSVAGVKNIQYF.

DNA for the CDR3: TGTGCCAGCAAACCACAGGGGATTGTAACAGATACGCAGTATTTT. Protein: CASKPQGIVTDTQYF. This chain connects TRBV5-5 to TRBJ2-3; 7 bases match TRBD1. The CDR3 runs to 15 residues. Germline-derived CDR1 and CDR2 are SGHKS and YYEKEE (reference sequence). Trimming took 6 bases from V and 3 from J; bases not matched to a gene: 10. The variable domain in full, completed from reference TRBV5-5 and TRBJ2-3, reads DAGVTQSPTHLIKTRGQQVTLRCSPISGHKSVSWYQQVLGQGPQFIFQYYEKEERGRGNFPDRFSARQFPNYSSELNVNALLLGDSALYLCASKPQGIVTDTQYFGPGTRLTVL.

The rearrangement links TRBV5-4 to TRBJ2-7; perhaps TRBD1 as D (6 bases). Germline V gene sequence: CDR1 SGHNT, CDR2 YYREEE (reference sequence). The V gene lost 1 base and the J gene lost 6 bases, with 17 bases spanning the gap. The CDR3 is made up of 15 amino acids. Written as DNA, the CDR3 is TGTGCCAGCAGCTTGAAGACAGGCCTCTTGGGCGAGCAGTACTTC. Translated, it gives CASSLKTGLLGEQYF. The variable domain in full, with the rest retrieved from reference TRBV5-4 and TRBJ2-7, is ETGVTQSPTHLIKTRGQQVTLRCSSQSGHNTVSWYQQALGQGPQFIFQYYREEENGRGNFPPRFSGLQFPNYSSELNVNALELDDSALYLCASSLKTGLLGEQYFGPGTRLTVT.

This chain uses TRBV7-9 with TRBJ1-6; 8 bases align to TRBD1. The CDR3 is 15 amino acids. Germline trimming cut 0 bases from V and 8 bases from J; bases unmatched to any gene: 3. Germline values: CDR1 SEHNR, CDR2 FQNEAQ (reference sequence). CDR3 DNA sequence: TGTGCCAGCAGCTTAGCGGCGACAGGGGATTCACCCCTCCACTTT. Its translation is CASSLAATGDSPLHF.

The chain employs TRBV12-3 or TRBV12-4 and TRBJ1-1; 11 bases map to TRBD1. The CDR3 has 13 amino acids. Trimming cost V 6 bases and J 4 bases; bases outside gene matches: 1. The CDR3 DNA reads TGTGCCAGCAGCGGGACAGGGGGCACTGAAGCTTTCTTT. The encoded protein is CASSGTGGTEAFF.

The V and J genes are TRBV5-1 and TRBJ1-1, with D unclear. Germline V gene sequence: CDR1 SGHRS, CDR2 YFSETQ. The CDR3 runs 14 residues. The V gene lost 2 bases and the J gene lost 1 base, with 9 bases spanning the gap. CDR3 sequence: CASSLLPGNTEAFF. Written as DNA, the CDR3 is TGCGCCAGCAGCTTACTTCCCGGGAACACTGAAGCTTTCTTT.

V gene TRBV5-4 combines with J gene TRBJ2-3; perhaps TRBD1 as D (6 bases). V lost 0 bases to trimming and J lost 2 bases, with 13 bases between them. Germline V gene sequence: CDR1 SGHNT, CDR2 YYREEE (reference sequence). This CDR3 region has 16 residues. Written as DNA, the CDR3 is TGTGCCAGCAGCTTGGGTGGGGGCCTCAACACAGATACGCAGTATTTT. Encoded protein: CASSLGGGLNTDTQYF.

The rearrangement joins TRBV5-8 to TRBJ2-1, with TRBD1 as a possible D gene (6 bases). The germline V gene encodes CDR1 SGHTS and CDR2 YDEGEE. Trimming left V 0 bases short and J 7 bases short, with 11 bases between. The CDR3 is 14 residues long. The CDR3: CASSLEGDQNEQFF. CDR3 DNA: TGTGCCAGCAGCTTGGAGGGGGATCAGAATGAGCAGTTCTTC.

This chain uses TRBV10-3 with TRBJ2-1; TRBD2 matches 8 bases. This CDR3 region has 14 residues. Per germline, CDR1 ENHRY and CDR2 SYGVKD. With V trimmed by 3 bases and J by 5 bases, 3 bases remained unmatched. CDR3 in DNA: TGTGCCATCAGTGAACTAGCGGCAGACAATGAGCAGTTCTTC. Translated: CAISELAADNEQFF.

The chain uses TRBV30 and TRBJ2-1, with 11 positions matching TRBD2. The CDR3 is 15 residues long. Trimming cost V 4 bases and J 3 bases; bases outside gene matches: 5. Germline V CDR1 and CDR2: GTSNPN, SVGIG (reference sequence). As DNA, the CDR3 is TGTGCCTGGACTACCGGGACTAGCGGCTACAATGAGCAGTTCTTC. It translates to CAWTTGTSGYNEQFF. Drawing the rest from reference TRBV30 and TRBJ2-1, the complete variable domain is SQTIHQWPATLVQPVGSPLSLECTVEGTSNPNLYWYRQAAGRGLQLLFYSVGIGQISSEVPQNLSASRPQDRQFILSSKKLLLSDSGFYLCAWTTGTSGYNEQFFGPGTRLTVL.

J is TRBJ2-1 and V is TRBV5-1; TRBD2 agrees at 11 bases. Germline V gene sequence: CDR1 SGHRS, CDR2 YFSETQ. The CDR3 loop spans 16 amino acids. Trimming at V came to 5 bases and at J to 6 bases, leaving 10 bases not matched to a gene. The CDR3 DNA reads TGCGCCAGCAGTTGGACTAGCGGGCCTACCGTCAATGAGCAGTTCTTC. Encoded protein: CASSWTSGPTVNEQFF. The full variable domain, completed using reference TRBV5-1 and TRBJ2-1, is KAGVTQTPRYLIKTRGQQVTLSCSPISGHRSVSWYQQTPGQGLQFLFEYFSETQRNKGNFPGRFSGRQFSNSRSEMNVSTLELGDSALYLCASSWTSGPTVNEQFFGPGTRLTVL.

V gene TRBV3-1 (or the pseudogene TRBV3-2) combines with J gene TRBJ1-2; 9 positions match TRBD1. Trimming at V came to 5 bases and at J to 5 bases, leaving 6 bases not matched to a gene. This CDR3 has 14 residues. The germline CDR1 and CDR2 sequences are LGHDT and YNNKEL (reference sequence). CDR3 residues: CASSFRDRDYGYTF. The CDR3 DNA is TGTGCCAGCAGCTTCCGGGACAGGGATTATGGCTACACCTTC.

The chain recombines TRBV18 with TRBJ1-1; 8 bases line up with TRBD1. V shed 0 bases and J 1 base; nucleotides not matched to a gene: 4. This CDR3 has 16 residues. The germline CDR1 and CDR2 sequences are KGHSH and LQKENI. The CDR3 spells CASSPPQTGANTEAFF. The CDR3 bases are TGTGCCAGCTCACCACCCCAGACAGGGGCGAACACTGAAGCTTTCTTT.

The CDR3 here is CASSKDRENNEQFF. The CDR3 bases are TGTGCCAGTAGTAAGGACAGGGAAAACAATGAGCAGTTCTTC. The rearrangement links TRBV19 to TRBJ2-1; 8 positions match TRBD1. The V and J ends lost 4 bases and 5 bases, in that order; junction bases with no gene match: 4. CDR1 LNHDA and CDR2 SQIVND come from the germline V gene (reference sequence). The CDR3 extends over 14 amino acids.

The V call is TRBV28, the J call TRBJ1-5, with 9 bases identical to TRBD1. V shed 8 bases, J shed 6 bases, and the junction held 11 bases outside the gene matches. Per germline, CDR1 MDHEN and CDR2 SYDVKM. CDR3 length: 15 amino acids. The CDR3 bases are TGTGCCAGCGGGGCTGGGGGACAGGGATTTCAGCCCCAGCATTTT. It yields the protein CASGAGGQGFQPQHF.

The chain joins TRBV7-3 to TRBJ1-1, with D hard to call. V was pared by 6 bases and J by 6 bases, with 20 bases between. CDR1 and CDR2 from the germline V gene are SGHTA and FQGTGA. The CDR3 spans 15 residues. CDR3 nucleotides: TGTGCCAGCAGGGTGGACGGAGGGCATCCCGCTGAAGCTTTCTTT. Translation: CASRVDGGHPAEAFF.

The rearrangement uses TRBV6-5 and TRBJ2-7; 8 nucleotides agree with TRBD1. This CDR3 region has 15 residues. Trimming took 0 bases from V and 0 from J; bases not matched to a gene: 1. Germline V gene sequence: CDR1 MNHEY, CDR2 SVGAGI. The CDR3 protein is CASSYSGQASYEQYF. The CDR3 nucleotides are TGTGCCAGCAGTTACTCGGGACAGGCCTCCTACGAGCAGTACTTC.

The chain recombines TRBV27 with TRBJ2-3, with D perhaps matching TRBD1 (5 bases). The germline V gene encodes CDR1 MNHEY and CDR2 SMNVEV (reference sequence). Trimming removed 2 bases at V and 5 bases at J, with 14 bases between. The CDR3 has 15 amino acids. This CDR3 reads CASSLKFPGKDTQYF. CDR3 sequence (DNA): TGTGCCAGCAGTTTAAAGTTCCCAGGGAAAGATACGCAGTATTTT.